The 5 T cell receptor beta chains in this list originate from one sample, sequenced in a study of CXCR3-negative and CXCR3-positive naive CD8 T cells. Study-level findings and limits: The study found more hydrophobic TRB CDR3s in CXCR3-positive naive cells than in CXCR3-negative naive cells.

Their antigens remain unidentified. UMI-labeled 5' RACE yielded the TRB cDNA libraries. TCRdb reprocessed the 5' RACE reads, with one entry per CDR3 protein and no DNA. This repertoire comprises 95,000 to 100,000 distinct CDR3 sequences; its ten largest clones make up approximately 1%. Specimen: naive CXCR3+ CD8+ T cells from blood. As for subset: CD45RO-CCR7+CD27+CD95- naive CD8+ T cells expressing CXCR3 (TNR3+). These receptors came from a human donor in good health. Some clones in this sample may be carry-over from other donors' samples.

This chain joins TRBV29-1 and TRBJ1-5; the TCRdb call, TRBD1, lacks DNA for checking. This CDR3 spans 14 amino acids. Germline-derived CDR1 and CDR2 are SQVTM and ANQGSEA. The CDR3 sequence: CSVWDSTGIQPQHF.

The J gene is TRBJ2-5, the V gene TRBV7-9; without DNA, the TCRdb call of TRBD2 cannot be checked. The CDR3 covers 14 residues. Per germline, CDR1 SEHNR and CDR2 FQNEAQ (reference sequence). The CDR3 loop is CATRPSGRHETQYF.

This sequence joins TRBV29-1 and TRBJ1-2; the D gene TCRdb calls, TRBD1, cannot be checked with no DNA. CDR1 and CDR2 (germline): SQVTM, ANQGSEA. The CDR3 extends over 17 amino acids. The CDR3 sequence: CSVEGQGARTPNYGYTF.

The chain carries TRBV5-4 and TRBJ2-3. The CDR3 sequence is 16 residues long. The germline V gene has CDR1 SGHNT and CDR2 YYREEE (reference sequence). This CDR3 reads CASSLASRAGTDTQYF. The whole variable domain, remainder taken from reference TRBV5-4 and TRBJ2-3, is ETGVTQSPTHLIKTRGQQVTLRCSSQSGHNTVSWYQQALGQGPQFIFQYYREEENGRGNFPPRFSGLQFPNYSSELNVNALELDDSALYLCASSLASRAGTDTQYFGPGTRLTVL.

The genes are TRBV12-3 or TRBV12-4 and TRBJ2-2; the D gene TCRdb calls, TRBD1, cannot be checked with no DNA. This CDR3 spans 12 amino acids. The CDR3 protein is CASGGDTGELFF.